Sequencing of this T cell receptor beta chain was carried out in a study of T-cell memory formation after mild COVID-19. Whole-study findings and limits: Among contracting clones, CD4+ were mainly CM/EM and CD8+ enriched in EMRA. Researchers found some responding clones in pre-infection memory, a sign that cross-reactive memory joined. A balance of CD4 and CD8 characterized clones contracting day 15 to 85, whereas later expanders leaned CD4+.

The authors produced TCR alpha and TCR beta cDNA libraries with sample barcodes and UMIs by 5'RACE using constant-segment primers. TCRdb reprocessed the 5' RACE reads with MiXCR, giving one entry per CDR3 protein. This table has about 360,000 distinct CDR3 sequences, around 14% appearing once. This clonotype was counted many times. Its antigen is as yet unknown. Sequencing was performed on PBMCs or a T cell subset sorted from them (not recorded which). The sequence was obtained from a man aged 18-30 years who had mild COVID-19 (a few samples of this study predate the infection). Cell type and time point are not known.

The CDR3 reads CSVEAGRGSWTGELFF. CDR3 in DNA: TGCAGCGTTGAAGCAGGACGGGGGTCTTGGACCGGGGAGCTGTTTTTT. The chain combines TRBV29-1 with TRBJ2-2; tentatively, D is TRBD2 (6 bases). This CDR3 spans 16 amino acids. CDR1 and CDR2 from the germline V gene are SQVTM and ANQGSEA. Between the trimmed V and J ends, which lost 1 base and 5 bases, there was a span of 17 bases.